In this sample, the clone carrying this TCR beta chain turned up a few times. Antigen specificity is unknown. The sample comes from a study of cytomegalovirus exposure and HLA in healthy donors. Whole-study context: One earlier analysis, a look at 180 million or so T cells, found almost 120 million unique TCR beta sequences. Roughly four fifths of several hundred genotyped donors fell in the Caucasian-associated ancestry cluster. General study points: Upon later analysis, TCR association rates were observed to vary by HLA locus, being highest for DRB1 and lowest for HLA-C. Donors belonging to an Asian-associated ancestry cluster reportedly showed fewer N-insertions in productive TCRs than the roughly 670-donor mean, according to what a later analysis found.

The PCR used 60 Vbeta and 13 Jbeta primers. TCRdb keeps only in-frame clones here, not all; method: immunoSEQ multiplex PCR. The data show 100,000 to 150,000 clones, roughly 70% seen once. Per the germline V gene, CDR1 is SEHNR and CDR2 is FQNEAQ (reference sequence). CDR3 length equals 14 residues. Trimming pared 5 bases from V and 1 base from J, leaving 11 bases between. This chain connects TRBV7-9 to TRBJ2-5; TRBD2 might be the D (6 bases). Sequencing input: PBMCs. This TCR was sampled from a man aged 40-55 years in good health and CMV-seropositive. The CDR3: CASSRDFGQETQYF. The CDR3 DNA reads as TGTGCCAGCAGCCGGGACTTTGGCCAAGAGACCCAGTACTTC. Based on the CDR3 plus reference TRBV7-9 and TRBJ2-5, the full variable domain is DTGVSQNPRHKITKRGQNVTFRCDPISEHNRLYWYRQTLGQGPEFLTYFQNEAQLEKSRLLSDRFSAERPKGSFSTLEIQRTEQGDSAMYLCASSRDFGQETQYFGPGTRLLVL.